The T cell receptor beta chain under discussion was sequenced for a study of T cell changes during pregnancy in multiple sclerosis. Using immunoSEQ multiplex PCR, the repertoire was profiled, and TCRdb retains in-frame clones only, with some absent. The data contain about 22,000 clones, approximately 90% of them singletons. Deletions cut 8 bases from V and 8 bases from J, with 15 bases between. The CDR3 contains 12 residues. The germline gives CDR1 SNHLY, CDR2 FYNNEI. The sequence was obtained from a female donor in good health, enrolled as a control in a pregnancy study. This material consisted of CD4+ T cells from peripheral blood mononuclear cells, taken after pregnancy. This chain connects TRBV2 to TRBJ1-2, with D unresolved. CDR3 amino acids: CASGTKQGGYTF. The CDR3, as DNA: TGTGCCAGCGGCACTAAACAAGGAGGCTACACCTTC.